This record covers a single TCR beta chain. The antigen remains unidentified. PCR employed 60 Vbeta and 13 Jbeta primers. Sequenced by immunoSEQ multiplex PCR; TCRdb stores in-frame clones only, minus some. This table holds some 250,000 clones, 82% found once. These data come from a study of cytomegalovirus exposure and HLA in healthy donors. This CDR3 is built from 13 residues. Trimming pared 5 bases from V and 0 bases from J, leaving 8 bases between. Germline values: CDR1 GTSNPN, CDR2 SVGIG (reference sequence). Study conclusions and caveats: In a later analysis, DRB1 alleles had the most associated TCRs; HLA-C alleles the fewest. Most TCR beta V segments were productive about 87% or about 30% of the time in an earlier analysis. Indistinguishable V segments, including TRBV6-2 and TRBV6-3, were excluded. Cytomegalovirus status was reportedly diagnosed by the classifier with high specificity and sensitivity.

The source is a woman between 40 and 50 years old in good health and CMV-seropositive. The chain links TRBV30 to TRBJ1-5; D uncertain. Sequences were obtained from PBMCs. In nucleotides, the CDR3 is TGTGCCTGGGGAGTTTATAGCAATCAGCCCCAGCATTTT. Its protein is CAWGVYSNQPQHF.